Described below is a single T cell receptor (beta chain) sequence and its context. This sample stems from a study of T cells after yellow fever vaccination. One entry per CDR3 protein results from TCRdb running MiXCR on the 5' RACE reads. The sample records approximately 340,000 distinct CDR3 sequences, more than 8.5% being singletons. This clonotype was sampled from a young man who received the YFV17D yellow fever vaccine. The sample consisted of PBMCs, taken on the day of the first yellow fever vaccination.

CDR3 residues: CANYGRATGELFF. DNA of the CDR3: TGTGCCAATTATGGGAGAGCCACCGGGGAGCTGTTTTTT. The chain joins TRBV6-1 to TRBJ2-2, with D possibly being TRBD2 (5 bases). Germline CDR1 MNHNS, CDR2 SASEGT. The CDR3 is 13 residues long. V lost 10 bases to trimming and J lost 4 bases, with 13 bases between them.